Included here is one T cell receptor (beta chain) sequence, with context. Its antigen is unidentified. TCR beta CDR3 region amplification was performed from RNA transcripts. In the first-round RT-PCR of the TCR CDR3, the HTBI primer set was used. TCRdb itself ran the multiplex PCR reads through MiXCR, one entry per CDR3 protein. The table records approximately 560,000 distinct CDR3 sequences, approximately 44% of them present only once. The source of the sample is a study of T cells in Graves' hyperthyroidism and ophthalmopathy. This CDR3 spans 16 amino acids. V shed 4 bases, J shed 8 bases, and the junction held 5 bases outside the gene matches. Germline V gives CDR1 KGHDR, CDR2 SFDVKD. Study results and limitations: Most clonotypes expanded in thyroid above 0.001 were likewise present in blood. Stable hyperthyroidism and ophthalmopathy were separated using 13 V-J signatures. Progression to ophthalmopathy was predicted a median of approximately seven months early.

The source of this sequence is a woman between 18 and 29 years old with Graves' hyperthyroidism. This sequence joins TRBV24-1 and TRBJ2-3, with TRBD2 matching over 16 bases. Input material: peripheral blood or thyroid tissue (not recorded which). The chain's CDR3 is CATSDPGLAGGVTQYF. The DNA of the CDR3 is TGTGCCACCAGTGACCCGGGACTAGCGGGAGGGGTTACGCAGTATTTT.